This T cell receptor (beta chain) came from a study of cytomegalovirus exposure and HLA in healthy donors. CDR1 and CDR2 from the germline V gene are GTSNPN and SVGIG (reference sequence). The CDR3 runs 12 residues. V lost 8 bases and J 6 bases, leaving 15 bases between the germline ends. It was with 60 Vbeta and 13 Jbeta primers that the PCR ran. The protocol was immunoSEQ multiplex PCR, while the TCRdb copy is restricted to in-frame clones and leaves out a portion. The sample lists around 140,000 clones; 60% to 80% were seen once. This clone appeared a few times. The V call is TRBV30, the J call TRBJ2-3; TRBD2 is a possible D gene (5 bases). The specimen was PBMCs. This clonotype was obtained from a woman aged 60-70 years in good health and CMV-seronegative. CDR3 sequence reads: CAGGKRSDTQYF. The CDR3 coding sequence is TGTGCCGGAGGAAAGCGGTCGGATACGCAGTATTTT.